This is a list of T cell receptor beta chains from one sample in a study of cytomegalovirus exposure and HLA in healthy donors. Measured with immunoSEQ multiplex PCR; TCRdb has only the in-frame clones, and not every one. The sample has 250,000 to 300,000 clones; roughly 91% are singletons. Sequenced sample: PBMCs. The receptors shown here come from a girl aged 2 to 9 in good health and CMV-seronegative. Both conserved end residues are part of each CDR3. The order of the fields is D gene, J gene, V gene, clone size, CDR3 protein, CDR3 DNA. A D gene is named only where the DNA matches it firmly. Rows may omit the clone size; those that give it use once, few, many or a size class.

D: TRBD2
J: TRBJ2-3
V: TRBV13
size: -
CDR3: CASSSPLAGFDDTQYF
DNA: TGTGCCAGCAGCTCCCCCCTAGCGGGGTTTGATGATACGCAGTATTTT

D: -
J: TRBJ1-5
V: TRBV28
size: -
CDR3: CASSGGGGNQPQHF
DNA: TGTGCCAGCAGTGGGGGAGGGGGCAATCAGCCCCAGCATTTT

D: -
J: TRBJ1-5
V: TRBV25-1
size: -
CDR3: CASQDSGNQPQHF
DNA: TGTGCCAGCCAGGATTCGGGCAATCAGCCCCAGCATTTT

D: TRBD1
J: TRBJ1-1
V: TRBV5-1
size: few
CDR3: CASSLDRGMNTEAFF
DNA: TGCGCCAGCAGCTTGGACAGGGGCATGAACACTGAAGCTTTCTTT

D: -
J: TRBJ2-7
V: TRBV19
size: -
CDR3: CASSGREAYEQYF
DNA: TGTGCCAGTAGTGGGCGGGAAGCCTACGAGCAGTACTTC

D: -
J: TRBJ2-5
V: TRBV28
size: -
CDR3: CASSFPQEALQETQYF
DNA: TGTGCCAGCAGTTTCCCCCAGGAGGCGCTACAAGAGACCCAGTACTTC

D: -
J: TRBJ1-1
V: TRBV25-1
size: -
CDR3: CASSDLQGYAEAFF
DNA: TGTGCCAGCAGTGACTTACAGGGATACGCTGAAGCTTTCTTT

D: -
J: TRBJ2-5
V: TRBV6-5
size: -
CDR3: CASLPGLSPGETQYF
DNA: TGTGCCAGTCTCCCGGGACTCTCGCCGGGGGAGACCCAGTACTTC

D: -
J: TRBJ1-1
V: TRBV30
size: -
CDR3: CAWTGRGNTEAFF
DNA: TGTGCCTGGACCGGGCGGGGAAACACTGAAGCTTTCTTT

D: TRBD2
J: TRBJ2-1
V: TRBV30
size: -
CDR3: CAWAASGAGEQFF
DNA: TGTGCCTGGGCGGCTAGCGGGGCTGGTGAGCAGTTCTTC

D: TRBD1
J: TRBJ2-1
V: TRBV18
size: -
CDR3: CASSPPGGAYEQFF
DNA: TGTGCCAGCTCACCACCAGGGGGCGCGTATGAGCAGTTCTTC

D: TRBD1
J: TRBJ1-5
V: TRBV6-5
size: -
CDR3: CASSPDRGFNQPQHF
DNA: TGTGCCAGCAGCCCGGACAGGGGGTTCAATCAGCCCCAGCATTTT

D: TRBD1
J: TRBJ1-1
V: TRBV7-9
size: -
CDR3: CSSSLDRMNTEAFF
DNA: TGTTCCAGCAGCCTGGACAGGATGAACACTGAAGCTTTCTTT

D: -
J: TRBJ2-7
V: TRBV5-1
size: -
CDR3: CASRLVWGRGSSEQYF
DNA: TGCGCCAGCAGATTGGTCTGGGGCAGGGGATCCTCAGAGCAGTACTTC

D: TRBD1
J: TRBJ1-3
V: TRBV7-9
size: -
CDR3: CASSGTEVSSSGNTIYF
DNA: TGTGCCAGCTCCGGGACAGAAGTCTCGAGCTCTGGAAACACCATATATTTT

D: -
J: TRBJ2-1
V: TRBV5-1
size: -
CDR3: CASSPGSGLWGSYNEQFF
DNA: TGCGCCAGCAGCCCAGGTAGCGGATTATGGGGCTCCTACAATGAGCAGTTCTTC

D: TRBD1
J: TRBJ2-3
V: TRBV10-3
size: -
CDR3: CATRTGQGVYTQYF
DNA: TGTGCCACCAGAACGGGACAGGGTGTATATACGCAGTATTTT

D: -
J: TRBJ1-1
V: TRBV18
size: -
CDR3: CASSPRRRSEAFF
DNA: TGTGCCAGCTCACCACGGCGGAGGAGTGAAGCTTTCTTT

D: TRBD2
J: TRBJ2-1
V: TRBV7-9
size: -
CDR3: CASSSPGTSGGNYNEQFF
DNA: TGTGCCAGCAGCTCACCGGGGACTAGCGGGGGAAACTACAATGAGCAGTTCTTC

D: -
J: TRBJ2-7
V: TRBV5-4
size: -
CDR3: CASSGGADYEQYF
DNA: TGTGCCAGCAGCGGCGGGGCCGACTACGAGCAGTACTTC

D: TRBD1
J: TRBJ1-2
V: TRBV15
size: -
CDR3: CATSRDRGLSNYGYTF
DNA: TGTGCCACCAGCAGAGATAGGGGGCTCTCTAACTATGGCTACACCTTC

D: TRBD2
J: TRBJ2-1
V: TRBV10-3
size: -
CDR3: CAIGGAAGGPSDEQFF
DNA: TGTGCCATCGGGGGAGCGGCGGGGGGGCCGAGCGATGAGCAGTTCTTC

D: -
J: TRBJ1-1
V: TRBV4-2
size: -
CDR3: CASSQDRGTEAFF
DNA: TGTGCCAGCAGCCAAGATAGGGGGACTGAAGCTTTCTTT

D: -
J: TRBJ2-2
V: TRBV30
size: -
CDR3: CAWDSGFFTGELFF
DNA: TGTGCCTGGGATAGCGGATTCTTCACCGGGGAGCTGTTTTTT

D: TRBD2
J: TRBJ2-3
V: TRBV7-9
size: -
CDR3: CASSNGLAGAELYTDTQYF
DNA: TGTGCCAGCAGCAACGGACTAGCGGGAGCCGAACTCTACACAGATACGCAGTATTTT

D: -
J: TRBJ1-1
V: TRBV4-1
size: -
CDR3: CASSQEGGGGNTEAFF
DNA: TGCGCCAGCAGCCAAGAAGGGGGGGGAGGGAACACTGAAGCTTTCTTT

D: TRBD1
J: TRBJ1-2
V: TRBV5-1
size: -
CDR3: CASSLETGQGYGYTF
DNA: TGCGCCAGCAGCTTGGAAACCGGACAGGGATATGGCTACACCTTC

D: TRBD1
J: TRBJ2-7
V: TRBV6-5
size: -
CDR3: CASSLTTGIAYEQYF
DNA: TGTGCCAGCAGTTTAACGACAGGGATCGCCTACGAGCAGTACTTC

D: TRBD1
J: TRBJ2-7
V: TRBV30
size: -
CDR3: CAWGETGLSYEQYF
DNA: TGTGCCTGGGGTGAGACAGGGTTATCCTACGAGCAGTACTTC

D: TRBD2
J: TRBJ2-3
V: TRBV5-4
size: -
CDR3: CASSGGTSSVFNATQYF
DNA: TGTGCCAGCAGCGGAGGGACTAGCTCGGTCTTTAATGCGACGCAGTATTTT

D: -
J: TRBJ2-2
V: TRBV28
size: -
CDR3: CASSTPRAGELFF
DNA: TGTGCCAGCAGTACGCCCCGGGCCGGGGAGCTGTTTTTT

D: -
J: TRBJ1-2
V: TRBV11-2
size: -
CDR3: CASSPQGNYGYTF
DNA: TGTGCCAGCAGCCCACAGGGTAACTATGGCTACACCTTC

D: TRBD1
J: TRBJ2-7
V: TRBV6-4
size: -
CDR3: CASTERDRAPTQQYF
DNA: TGTGCCAGCACCGAACGGGACAGGGCCCCAACGCAGCAGTACTTC

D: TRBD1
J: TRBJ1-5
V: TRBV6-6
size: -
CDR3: CASTLSPTGGPQHF
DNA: TGTGCCAGCACCCTAAGCCCAACAGGGGGGCCCCAGCATTTT

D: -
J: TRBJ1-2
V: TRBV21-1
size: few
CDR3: CASSKAGQGVYGYTF
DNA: TGTGCCAGCAGCAAAGCCGGTCAGGGGGTCTATGGCTACACCTTC